The text below deals with one TCR beta chain. Its antigen is as yet unknown. The data are from a study of Ad26.COV2.S vaccination and SARS-CoV-2 variants. Study-level background: This donor came from the COV1001 trial of Ad26.COV2.S. Ad26.COV2.S was injected intramuscularly once or twice, 56 days apart. Points from the study as a whole: Reportedly, after vaccination the spike-specific CD8+ and CD4+ T cell responses displayed substantial breadth.

Described treatment: around 19 received Ad26.COV2.S at low or high dose, single or two shots; 5 received placebo; per-sample allocation not given. Day 63 after the first vaccine or placebo injection was the time point for sampling. Donation was by an adult aged 18-55 years who was in Boston. Profiled with immunoSEQ multiplex PCR; TCRdb holds only in-frame clones, not every one. This table holds about 680,000 clones, roughly 90% found once. The CDR3 contains 15 residues. V shed 1 base and J shed 4 bases, with 13 bases lying between them. CDR1 and CDR2 (germline): SGHTA, FQGNSA. This clonotype originated in a person between 18 and 65 years old who received the Ad26.COV2.S COVID-19 vaccine or a placebo. The sequences come from peripheral blood, collected in a trial of Ad26.COV2.S vaccine versus placebo. The chain employs TRBV7-2 and TRBJ1-1, with D perhaps matching TRBD1 (6 bases). The CDR3 spells CASSLVGGAGTEAFF. CDR3 DNA: TGTGCCAGCAGCTTAGTTGGGGGCGCCGGCACTGAAGCTTTCTTT.